This record looks at one T cell receptor beta chain sequence and its context. The antigen remains unidentified. Here immunoSEQ multiplex PCR was the method, and the copy in TCRdb shows in-frame clones only, minus some. The sample records tens of thousands of clones, around 93% being singletons. These data originate in a study of monozygotic twins with cystic fibrosis. J was trimmed by 2 bases and V by 5 bases; bases with no gene match: 4. The CDR3 covers 15 residues. Germline lookup yields CDR1 PRHDT and CDR2 FYEKMQ (reference sequence). Study outcomes and limitations: Nucleotide-identical clonotype sharing was significantly higher within monozygotic CF twin pairs than between unrelated CF individuals.

The clonotype comes from a girl aged 2 to 9 with cystic fibrosis. The specimen was blood. The chain carries TRBV13 and TRBJ2-5; 11 nucleotides line up with TRBD1. CDR3 coding DNA: TGTGCCAGCAGCGCGGGACAGGGGGGACAAGAGACCCAGTACTTC. This encodes CASSAGQGGQETQYF. The full variable domain, in which reference TRBV13 and TRBJ2-5 provide the parts outside the CDR3, is AAGVIQSPRHLIKEKRETATLKCYPIPRHDTVYWYQQGPGQDPQFLISFYEKMQSDKGSIPDRFSAQQFSDYHSELNMSSLELGDSALYFCASSAGQGGQETQYFGPGTRLLVL.